Sample share makes the clone carrying this TCR beta chain large (0.1 to 1%). This sample was taken from a study of immune characterization of retroperitoneal liposarcoma. TCRdb processed the PCR reads anew with MiXCR; each CDR3 protein has one entry. The sample yields roughly 4,000 distinct CDR3 sequences, about a third seen once. There are 16 residues in the CDR3. CDR1 and CDR2 from the germline V gene are MNHEY and SMNVEV (reference sequence). This sequence originates from a female donor with retroperitoneal liposarcoma. The sample taken for sequencing was blood. The chain couples TRBV27 to TRBJ2-5, with 9 positions matching TRBD1. With the DNA end fitting TRBJ2-7 better, the J assignment may be wrong. The CDR3, as DNA: TGTGCCAGCAGTTTATGGGGCCCGGGACAGGGACACGAGCAGTACTTC. It yields the protein CASSLWGPGQGHEQYF.